This is a list of T cell receptor beta chains from one sample in a study of beta chain features in type 1 diabetes. Profiled with immunoSEQ multiplex PCR; TCRdb holds only in-frame clones, not every one. The sample includes about 650,000 clones, under 15% of them seen just once. Sequencing was done on a sample of naive CD4+ T cells from blood. These receptors all stem from a man aged 25 to 40 with type 1 diabetes. The CDR3 runs from the conserved cysteine through the conserved F or W. The D gene is left open where the match is weak. Clone size is stated in some rows and not others, as once, few, many or a class when expanded.

length	J	V	size	D	DNA	CDR3
19	TRBJ2-4	TRBV28	few	TRBD2	TGTGCCAGCAGTTTGACTAGCGGGGTTCTCACCTCCGCCAAAAACATTCAGTACTTC	CASSLTSGVLTSAKNIQYF
17	TRBJ1-2	TRBV7-2	.	TRBD1	TGTGCCAGCAGCTCAAGGGCGACAGGGCGAAACTCCTATGGCTACACCTTC	CASSSRATGRNSYGYTF
15	TRBJ2-2	TRBV5-1	few	TRBD1	TGCGCCAGCAGCATTCCGGGACAGGGGGCCGGGGAGCTGTTTTTT	CASSIPGQGAGELFF
14	TRBJ1-5	TRBV9	few	.	TGTGCCAGCAGCGTAGCGGCAGGGGATAGGCCCCAGCATTTT	CASSVAAGDRPQHF
16	TRBJ2-1	TRBV5-1	.	TRBD1	TGCGCCAGCAGCATAGCAGCCGGGACAGGGACGTTGGAGCAGTTCTTC	CASSIAAGTGTLEQFF
15	TRBJ1-2	TRBV9	.	TRBD1	TGTGCCGGCAGCGCCCAGACAGGGGAGCTTGAAGGCTACACCTTC	CAGSAQTGELEGYTF
14	TRBJ1-5	TRBV2	.	TRBD1	TGTGCCAGCAGTGAACATAGGACAGGTCAGCCCCAGCATTTT	CASSEHRTGQPQHF
16	TRBJ2-1	TRBV9	.	TRBD1	TGTGCCAGCAGCGTAGCAGGGGGACAGGGGTACAATGAGCAGTTCTTC	CASSVAGGQGYNEQFF
14	TRBJ2-2	TRBV27	.	.	TGTGCCAGCAGCGTAAGGGGGAACACCGGGGAGCTGTTTTTT	CASSVRGNTGELFF
12	TRBJ2-3	TRBV13	few	.	TGTGCCAGCAGCTTAGGAGGGGATACGCAGTATTTT	CASSLGGDTQYF
15	TRBJ2-1	TRBV11-3	few	.	TGTGCCAGCAGCCAAGCAATACAGTTTGGTAATGAGCAGTTCTTC	CASSQAIQFGNEQFF